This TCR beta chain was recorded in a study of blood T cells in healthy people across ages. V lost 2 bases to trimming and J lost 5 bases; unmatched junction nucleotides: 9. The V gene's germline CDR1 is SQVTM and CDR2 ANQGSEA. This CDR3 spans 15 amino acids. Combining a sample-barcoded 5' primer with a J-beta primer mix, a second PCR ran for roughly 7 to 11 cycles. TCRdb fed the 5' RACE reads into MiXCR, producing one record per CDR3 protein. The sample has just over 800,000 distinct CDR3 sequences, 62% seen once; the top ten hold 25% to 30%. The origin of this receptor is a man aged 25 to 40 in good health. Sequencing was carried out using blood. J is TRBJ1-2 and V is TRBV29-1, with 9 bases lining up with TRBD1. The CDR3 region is CSVEFNRGRGYGYTF. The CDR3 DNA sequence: TGCAGCGTTGAATTTAACAGGGGGCGAGGATATGGCTACACCTTC.